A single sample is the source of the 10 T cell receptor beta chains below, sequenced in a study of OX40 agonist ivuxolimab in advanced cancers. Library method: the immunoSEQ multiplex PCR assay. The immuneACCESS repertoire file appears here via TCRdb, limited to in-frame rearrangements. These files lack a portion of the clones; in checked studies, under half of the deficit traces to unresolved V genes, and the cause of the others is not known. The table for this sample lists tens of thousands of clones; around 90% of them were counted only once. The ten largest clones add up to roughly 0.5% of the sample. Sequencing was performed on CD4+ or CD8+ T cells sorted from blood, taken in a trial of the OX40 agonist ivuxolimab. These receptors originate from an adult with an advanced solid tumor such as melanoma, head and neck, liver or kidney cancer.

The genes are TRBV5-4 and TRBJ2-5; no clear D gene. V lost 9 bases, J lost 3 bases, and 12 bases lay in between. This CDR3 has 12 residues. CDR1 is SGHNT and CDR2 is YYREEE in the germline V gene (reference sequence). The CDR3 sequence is CATIGREETQYF. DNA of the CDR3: TGTGCCACTATTGGACGGGAAGAGACCCAGTACTTC. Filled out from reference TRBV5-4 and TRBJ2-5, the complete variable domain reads ETGVTQSPTHLIKTRGQQVTLRCSSQSGHNTVSWYQQALGQGPQFIFQYYREEENGRGNFPPRFSGLQFPNYSSELNVNALELDDSALYLCATIGREETQYFGPGTRLLVL.

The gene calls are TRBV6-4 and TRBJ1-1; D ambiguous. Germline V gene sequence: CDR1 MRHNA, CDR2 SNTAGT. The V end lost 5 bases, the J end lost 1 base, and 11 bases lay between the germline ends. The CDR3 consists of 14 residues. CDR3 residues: CASSLPVKNTEAFF. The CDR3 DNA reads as TGTGCCAGCAGTCTTCCGGTTAAGAACACTGAAGCTTTCTTT.

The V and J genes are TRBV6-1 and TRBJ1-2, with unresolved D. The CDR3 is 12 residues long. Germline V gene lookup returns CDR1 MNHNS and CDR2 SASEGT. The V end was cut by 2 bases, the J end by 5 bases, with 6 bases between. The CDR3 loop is CASSEQRYGYTF. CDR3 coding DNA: TGTGCCAGCAGTGAACAGAGATATGGCTACACCTTC.

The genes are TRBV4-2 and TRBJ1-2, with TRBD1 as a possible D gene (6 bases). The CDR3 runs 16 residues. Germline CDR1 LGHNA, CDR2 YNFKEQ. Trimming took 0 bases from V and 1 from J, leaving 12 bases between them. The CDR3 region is CASSQEGTTRNYGYTF. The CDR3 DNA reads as TGTGCCAGCAGCCAAGAAGGGACAACCCGTAACTATGGCTACACCTTC.

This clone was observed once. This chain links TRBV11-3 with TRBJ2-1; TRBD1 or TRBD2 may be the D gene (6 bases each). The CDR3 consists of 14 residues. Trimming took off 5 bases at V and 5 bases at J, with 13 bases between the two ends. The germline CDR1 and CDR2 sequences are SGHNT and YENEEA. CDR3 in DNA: TGTGCCAGCAGCCCCGGGGGCTCAAACAATGAGCAGTTCTTC. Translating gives CASSPGGSNNEQFF.

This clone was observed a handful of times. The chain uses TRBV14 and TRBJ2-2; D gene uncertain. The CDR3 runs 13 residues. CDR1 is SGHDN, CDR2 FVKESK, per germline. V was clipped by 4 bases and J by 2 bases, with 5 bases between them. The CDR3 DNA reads TGTGCCAGCAGCCGCGGTAACACCGGGGAGCTGTTTTTT. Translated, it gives CASSRGNTGELFF.

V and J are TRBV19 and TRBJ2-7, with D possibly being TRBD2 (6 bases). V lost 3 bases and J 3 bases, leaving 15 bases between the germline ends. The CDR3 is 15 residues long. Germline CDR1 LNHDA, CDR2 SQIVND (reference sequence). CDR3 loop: CASSILAGRNYEQYF. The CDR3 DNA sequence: TGTGCCAGTAGTATCCTGGCGGGAAGAAACTACGAGCAGTACTTC.

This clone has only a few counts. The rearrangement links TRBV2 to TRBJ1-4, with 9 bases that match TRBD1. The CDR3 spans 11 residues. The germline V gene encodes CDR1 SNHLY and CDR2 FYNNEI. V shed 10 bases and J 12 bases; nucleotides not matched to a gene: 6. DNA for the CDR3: TGTGCCATCGGACAGGGGCTCGAACTGTTTTTT. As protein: CAIGQGLELFF.

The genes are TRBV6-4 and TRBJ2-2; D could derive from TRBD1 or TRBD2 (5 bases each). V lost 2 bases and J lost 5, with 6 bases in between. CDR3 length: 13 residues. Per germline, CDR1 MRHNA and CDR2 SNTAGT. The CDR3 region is CASSDGGTGELFF. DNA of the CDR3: TGTGCCAGCAGTGACGGGGGAACCGGGGAGCTGTTTTTT.

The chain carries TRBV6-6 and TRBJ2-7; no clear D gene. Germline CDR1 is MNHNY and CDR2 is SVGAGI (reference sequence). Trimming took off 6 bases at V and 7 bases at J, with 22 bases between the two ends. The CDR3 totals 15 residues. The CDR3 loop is CASSPSRTQRLEQYF. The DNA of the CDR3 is TGTGCCAGCAGCCCGTCCCGGACGCAGAGATTAGAGCAGTACTTC.